This passage covers 3 T cell receptor beta chains from one sample sequenced in a study of blood T cell repertoires in COVID-19. Sequenced by immunoSEQ multiplex PCR; TCRdb stores in-frame clones only, minus some. The data contain under 300,000 clones, about 80% of them singletons. Material for sequencing was peripheral blood. These receptors all stem from a woman of 80 years or more with active or convalescent COVID-19.

This sequence joins TRBV28 and TRBJ1-2, with 7 nucleotides matching TRBD1. Germline CDR1 MDHEN, CDR2 SYDVKM. CDR3 length equals 13 residues. V shed 4 bases and J 4 bases; nucleotides not matched to a gene: 3. CDR3 sequence: CASSWKGAYGYTF. The CDR3 bases are TGTGCCAGCAGTTGGAAGGGGGCCTATGGCTACACCTTC.

The chain carries TRBV6-2 or TRBV6-3 and TRBJ2-1; a possible D gene is TRBD1 (6 bases). The CDR3 runs to 18 residues. Germline CDR1 MNHEY, CDR2 SVGEGT. The V and J ends lost 2 bases and 0 bases respectively, with 17 bases between them. The CDR3 bases are TGTGCCAGCAGTTACCCGAACAGGGCCCTTAGCTCCTACAATGAGCAGTTCTTC. Residues: CASSYPNRALSSYNEQFF.

This rearrangement joins TRBV4-1 to TRBJ2-7; 10 positions agree with TRBD2. CDR1 MGHRA and CDR2 YSYEKL come from the germline V gene. After removal of 5 bases from V and 5 bases from J, the junction contained 9 bases not matched to a gene. The CDR3 has 15 amino acids. The CDR3 is CASSTSGGAWNEQYF. The CDR3 region has the DNA TGCGCCAGCAGCACGAGCGGGGGGGCTTGGAACGAGCAGTACTTC.